This T cell receptor (beta chain) stems from a study of blood T cell repertoires in COVID-19. Study overall: PBMCs, B-cell-depleted T cells, or T cells provided the cDNA or gDNA that made up the material.

In the original workflow: The assay estimated nucleated cells by amplifying reference gene primers. Assay: immunoSEQ multiplex PCR; the TCRdb copy retains only in-frame clones and omits some. Clone size and the V and J calls come from that table; the DNA yielded D and trimming. Seen here are about 340,000 clones, around four fifths observed once, and the top ten hold 2.5% to 3%. V lost 1 base, J lost 6 bases, and 7 bases stayed unmatched. The CDR3 is 14 amino acids. CDR1 is SGDLS and CDR2 is YYNGEE in the germline V gene. This receptor was identified in a man aged 25 to 40 with active or convalescent COVID-19. This rearrangement joins TRBV9 to TRBJ2-7; 7 bases are a match to TRBD2. Sample: peripheral blood. DNA for the CDR3: TGTGCCAGCAGCGTATTCAGCGGGAAAGGCGAGCAGTACTTC. Amino acid sequence: CASSVFSGKGEQYF.